The present T cell receptor beta chain was sequenced within a study of CD8 T cells in Susac syndrome. The ends were cut back, 6 bases at V and 4 bases at J, with 15 bases in the middle. CDR1 and CDR2 (germline): MNHEY, SMNVEV (reference sequence). The CDR3 covers 14 residues. Roughly 0.45 to 1 ug RNA was reverse transcribed with random hexamers. Via MiXCR, TCRdb re-called the immunoSEQ multiplex PCR reads, giving one row per CDR3 protein. This table has 200,000 to 250,000 distinct CDR3 sequences, around 93% appearing once. The clonotype comes from a human donor with multiple sclerosis. V is TRBV27 and J is TRBJ1-2; D not resolved. The sequencing input was CD4+ T cells from PBMCs. The CDR3 region is CASSQSYGIYGYTF. The CDR3 DNA follows: TGTGCCAGCAGCCAATCATACGGAATCTATGGCTACACCTTC.